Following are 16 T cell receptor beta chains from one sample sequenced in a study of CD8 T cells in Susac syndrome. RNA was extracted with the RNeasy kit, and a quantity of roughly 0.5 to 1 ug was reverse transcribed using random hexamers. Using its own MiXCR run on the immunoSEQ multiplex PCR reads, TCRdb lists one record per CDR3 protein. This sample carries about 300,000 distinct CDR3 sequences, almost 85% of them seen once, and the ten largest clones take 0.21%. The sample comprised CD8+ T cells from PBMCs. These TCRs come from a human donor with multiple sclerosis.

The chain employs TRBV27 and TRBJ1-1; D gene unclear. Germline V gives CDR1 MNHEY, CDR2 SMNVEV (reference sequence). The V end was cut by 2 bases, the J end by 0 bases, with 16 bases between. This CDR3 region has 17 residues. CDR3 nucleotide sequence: TGTGCCAGCAGTTTACTTAATTCCATGGGGATGAACACTGAAGCTTTCTTT. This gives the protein CASSLLNSMGMNTEAFF.

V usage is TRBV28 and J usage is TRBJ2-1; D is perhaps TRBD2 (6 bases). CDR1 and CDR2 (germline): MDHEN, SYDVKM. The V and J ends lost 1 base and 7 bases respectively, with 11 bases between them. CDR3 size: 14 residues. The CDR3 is CASSLLEGVNEQFF. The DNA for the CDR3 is TGTGCCAGCAGTTTATTGGAGGGAGTGAATGAGCAGTTCTTC.

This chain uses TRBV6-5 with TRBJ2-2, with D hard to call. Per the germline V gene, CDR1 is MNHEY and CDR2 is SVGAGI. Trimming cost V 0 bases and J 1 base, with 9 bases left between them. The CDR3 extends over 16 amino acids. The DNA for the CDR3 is TGTGCCAGCAGTTACTCGATGTCTGGGAACACCGGGGAGCTGTTTTTT. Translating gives CASSYSMSGNTGELFF.

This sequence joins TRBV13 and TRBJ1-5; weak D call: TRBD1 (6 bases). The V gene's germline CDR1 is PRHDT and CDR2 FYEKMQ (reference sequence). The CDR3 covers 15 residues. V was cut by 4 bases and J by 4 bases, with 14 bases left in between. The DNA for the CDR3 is TGTGCCAGCAGCTACCAAGGACAGATAAATCAGCCCCAGCATTTT. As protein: CASSYQGQINQPQHF.

CDR3 residues: CASSSRGLSYNEQFF. Written as DNA, the CDR3 is TGTGCCAGCAGCTCCAGGGGGCTTTCCTACAATGAGCAGTTCTTC. The chain uses TRBV6-5 and TRBJ2-1; 8 bases map to TRBD1. V dropped 6 bases and J dropped 1; count of bases not matched to a gene: 5. The CDR3 has 15 residues. Germline assignment: CDR1 MNHEY and CDR2 SVGAGI.

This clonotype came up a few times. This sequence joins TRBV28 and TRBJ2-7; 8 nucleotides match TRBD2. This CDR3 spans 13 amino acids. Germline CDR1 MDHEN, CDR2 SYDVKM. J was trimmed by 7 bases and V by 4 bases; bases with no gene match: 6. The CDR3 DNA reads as TGTGCCAGCAGTTGGACTAGCTCGAGTGAGCAGTACTTC. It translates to CASSWTSSSEQYF.

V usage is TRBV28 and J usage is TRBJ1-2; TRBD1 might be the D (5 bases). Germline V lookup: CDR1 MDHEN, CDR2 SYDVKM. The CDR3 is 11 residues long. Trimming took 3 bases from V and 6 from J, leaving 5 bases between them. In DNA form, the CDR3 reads TGTGCCAGCAGTTTGGGGGATGGCTACACCTTC. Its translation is CASSLGDGYTF.

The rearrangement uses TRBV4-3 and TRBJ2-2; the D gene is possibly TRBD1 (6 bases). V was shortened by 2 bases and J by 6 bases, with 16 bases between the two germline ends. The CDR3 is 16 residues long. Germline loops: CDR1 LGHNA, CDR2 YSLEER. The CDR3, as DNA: TGCGCCAGCAGCCAACAAGAGGGGGAACAGCCCGGGGAGCTGTTTTTT. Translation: CASSQQEGEQPGELFF.

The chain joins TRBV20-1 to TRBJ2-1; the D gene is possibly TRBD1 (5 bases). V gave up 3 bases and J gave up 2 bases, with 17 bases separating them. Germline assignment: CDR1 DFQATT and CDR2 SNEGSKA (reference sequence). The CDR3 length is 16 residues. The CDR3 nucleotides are TGCAGTGCTAGGGAAGTAGGACATCCCACCTACAATGAGCAGTTCTTC. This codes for CSAREVGHPTYNEQFF.

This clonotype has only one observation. CDR3 region: CATSRDLPASDNEQFF. The CDR3 DNA follows: TGTGCCACCAGCAGAGACCTTCCCGCCTCAGACAATGAGCAGTTCTTC. The chain uses TRBV15 and TRBJ2-1; the D is unclear. The CDR3 covers 16 residues. Germline lookup yields CDR1 LNHNV and CDR2 YYDKDF (reference sequence). The ends were cut back, 0 bases at V and 5 bases at J, with 14 bases in the middle.

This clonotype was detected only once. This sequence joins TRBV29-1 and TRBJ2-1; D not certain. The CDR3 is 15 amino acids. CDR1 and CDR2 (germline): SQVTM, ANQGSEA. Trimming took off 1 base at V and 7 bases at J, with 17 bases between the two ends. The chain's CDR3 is CSVEGTLPAVNEQFF. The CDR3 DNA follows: TGCAGCGTTGAAGGGACCCTCCCGGCCGTGAATGAGCAGTTCTTC.

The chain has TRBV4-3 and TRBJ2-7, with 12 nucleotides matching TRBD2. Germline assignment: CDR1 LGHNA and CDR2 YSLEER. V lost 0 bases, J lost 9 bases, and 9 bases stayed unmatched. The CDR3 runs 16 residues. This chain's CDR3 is CASSQERLAGDSGQYF. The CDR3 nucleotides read TGCGCCAGCAGCCAAGAGCGACTAGCGGGAGATTCCGGGCAGTACTTC.

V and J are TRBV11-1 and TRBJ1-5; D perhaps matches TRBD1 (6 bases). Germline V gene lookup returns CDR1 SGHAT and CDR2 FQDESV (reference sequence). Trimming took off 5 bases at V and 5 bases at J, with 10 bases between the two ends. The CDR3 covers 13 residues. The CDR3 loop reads CASSGGLDQPQHF. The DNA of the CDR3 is TGTGCCAGCAGCGGGGGCCTCGATCAGCCCCAGCATTTT.

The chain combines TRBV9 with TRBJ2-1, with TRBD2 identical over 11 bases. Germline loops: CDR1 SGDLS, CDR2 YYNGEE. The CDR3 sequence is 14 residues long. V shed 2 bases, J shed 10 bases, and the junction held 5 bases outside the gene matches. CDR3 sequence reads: CASSVRLAGSEQFF. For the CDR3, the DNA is TGTGCCAGCAGCGTCCGACTAGCGGGGAGCGAGCAGTTCTTC.

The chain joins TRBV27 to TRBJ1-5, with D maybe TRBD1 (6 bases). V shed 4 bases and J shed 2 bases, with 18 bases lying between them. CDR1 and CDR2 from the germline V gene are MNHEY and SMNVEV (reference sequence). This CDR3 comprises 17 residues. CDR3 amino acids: CASSSHTGALGNQPQHF. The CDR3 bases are TGTGCCAGCAGTTCTCACACGGGGGCCCTGGGCAATCAGCCCCAGCATTTT.

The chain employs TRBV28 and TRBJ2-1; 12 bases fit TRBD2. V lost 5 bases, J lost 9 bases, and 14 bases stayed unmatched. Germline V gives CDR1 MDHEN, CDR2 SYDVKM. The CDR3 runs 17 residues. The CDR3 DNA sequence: TGTGCCAGCAGTCTCCATCGACTAGCGGGAGTACCAAGTGAGCAGTTCTTC. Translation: CASSLHRLAGVPSEQFF.